The T cell receptor (beta chain) described here comes from a study of human CD8 memory T cell subsets. By UMI-labeled 5' RACE, the TCR beta libraries were made. With the 5' RACE reads reprocessed, TCRdb shows one record per CDR3 protein and no DNA. Its table records about 9,000 distinct CDR3 sequences. TPEX cells were CCR7+ PD-1+ TIGIT+ early memory CD8+ T cells with exhausted-like traits. The CDR3 spans 14 residues. From germline, CDR1 is MGHDK and CDR2 SYGVNS. This TCR was recovered from a human donor in good health. What was sequenced was CD8+ T cells from PBMCs. The chain couples TRBV25-1 to TRBJ2-1; TCRdb calls TRBD1, which cannot be checked without DNA. CDR3 sequence reads: CASSEWEGADEQFF.